The next 24 T cell receptor beta chains were all read from a single sample in a study of shared clonotypes between healthy human individuals. Naive CD8 isolation took CD45RO-negative cells positively selected for CCR7 and excluded terminally differentiated effector memory CD45RA+ cells. Produced via immunoSEQ multiplex PCR; TCRdb's table is partial and in-frame only. The repertoire holds roughly 2.1 million clones, just over 90% seen once, with approximately 1.7% in the top ten. The sample comprised naive CD8+ T cells from PBMCs. These receptors all stem from a man between 18 and 29 years old in good health. Some clones in this sample may be carry-over from other donors' samples.

Only one count was recorded for this clone. The J gene is TRBJ2-5, the V gene TRBV19; possible D gene TRBD1, 5 bases. Deletions cut 6 bases from V and 5 bases from J, with 13 bases between. This CDR3 spans 13 amino acids. Germline CDR1 and CDR2: LNHDA and SQIVND (reference sequence). The CDR3 loop reads CASRQGGRETQYF. CDR3 sequence (DNA): TGTGCCAGTAGGCAGGGCGGTCGGGAGACCCAGTACTTC.

V and J are TRBV4-3 and TRBJ2-7; TRBD2 matches at 8 bases. Germline trimming cut 5 bases from V and 5 bases from J; bases unmatched to any gene: 11. Germline V gene data show CDR1 as LGHNA and CDR2 as YSLEER. The CDR3 runs 15 residues. In DNA, the CDR3 is TGCGCCAGCAGCACCACTAGCGGAGGAGGCCACGAGCAGTACTTC. Amino acids: CASSTTSGGGHEQYF.

The chain is built from TRBV19 and TRBJ2-7; a possible D gene is TRBD1 (5 bases). CDR3 length equals 13 residues. Looked up from germline, CDR1 is LNHDA and CDR2 is SQIVND (reference sequence). V dropped 6 bases and J dropped 4 bases, with 13 bases sitting between them. CDR3 DNA: TGTGCCAGTAGCTACAGGAAGGGGTACGAGCAGTACTTC. As protein: CASSYRKGYEQYF.

The chain recombines TRBV4-1 with TRBJ2-1; TRBD2 aligns across 9 bases. Germline trimming cut 0 bases from V and 8 bases from J; bases unmatched to any gene: 8. The CDR3 sequence is 16 residues long. Germline CDR1 MGHRA, CDR2 YSYEKL. In DNA, the CDR3 is TGCGCCAGCAGCCAAGATCGAGCGGGAGGTTGGGATGAGCAGTTCTTC. Its protein product is CASSQDRAGGWDEQFF.

J is TRBJ1-1 and V is TRBV5-8; no clear D gene. The germline gives CDR1 SGHTS, CDR2 YDEGEE. Trimming shortened V by 0 bases and J by 4 bases, and 7 bases separated the two germline ends. This CDR3 is built from 13 residues. The CDR3 here is CASSLGGFTEAFF. As DNA, the CDR3 is TGTGCCAGCAGCTTGGGCGGATTCACTGAAGCTTTCTTT. Full variable domain (rest looked up from reference TRBV5-8 and TRBJ1-1): EAGVTQSPTHLIKTRGQQATLRCSPISGHTSVYWYQQALGLGLQFLLWYDEGEERNRGNFPPRFSGRQFPNYSSELNVNALELEDSALYLCASSLGGFTEAFFGQGTRLTVV.

The V call is TRBV7-3, the J call TRBJ2-3; no clear D. Deletions cut 1 base from V and 5 bases from J, with 10 bases between. The CDR3 sequence is 14 residues long. Germline V CDR1 and CDR2: SGHTA, FQGTGA. Written as DNA, the CDR3 is TGTGCCAGCAGCTTAATAGGTCCCGGAGATACGCAGTATTTT. Amino acid sequence: CASSLIGPGDTQYF.

This chain links TRBV5-6 with TRBJ2-7; D is possibly TRBD2 (5 bases). The CDR3 has 14 amino acids. Germline V lookup: CDR1 SGHDT, CDR2 YYEEEE. Trimming took 3 bases from V and 6 from J, leaving 16 bases between them. CDR3 sequence (DNA): TGTGCCAGCAGCTCCGGGGTTGACGTTGGCGAGCAGTACTTC. Its translation is CASSSGVDVGEQYF.

The rearrangement links TRBV19 to TRBJ2-1; D is unclear. Germline CDR1 reads LNHDA; CDR2 reads SQIVND (reference sequence). With 1 base removed from V and 1 base from J, the gap between germline ends came to 17 bases. This CDR3 contains 18 residues. DNA for the CDR3: TGTGCCAGTAGTATAGCGGCTGCCGGGCAGATATCCTACAATGAGCAGTTCTTC. Translated, it gives CASSIAAAGQISYNEQFF.

The gene calls are TRBV7-3 and TRBJ2-1, with D hard to call. Trimming removed 2 bases at V and 4 bases at J, with 15 bases between. CDR3 length: 16 amino acids. Germline V CDR1 and CDR2: SGHTA, FQGTGA. The CDR3 protein is CASSLSPRVQYNEQFF. For the CDR3, the DNA is TGTGCCAGCAGCTTATCGCCCCGGGTCCAATACAATGAGCAGTTCTTC.

The genes are TRBV28 and TRBJ1-3; TRBD1 agrees at 10 bases. The CDR3 contains 18 residues. Germline V gives CDR1 MDHEN, CDR2 SYDVKM. Trimming took 6 bases from V and 3 from J; bases not matched to a gene: 14. CDR3 residues: CASRDPGQGLQVGNTIYF. The CDR3 region has the DNA TGTGCCAGCAGGGACCCGGGACAGGGGCTTCAGGTTGGAAACACCATATATTTT.

The gene calls are TRBV5-6 and TRBJ2-1, with 10 bases aligning to TRBD2. Germline CDR1 reads SGHDT; CDR2 reads YYEEEE. The CDR3 is 15 residues long. Trimming at V came to 4 bases and at J to 4 bases, leaving 5 bases not matched to a gene. Written as DNA, the CDR3 is TGTGCCAGCAGCACCGGACTAGCGGAGTACAATGAGCAGTTCTTC. This codes for CASSTGLAEYNEQFF.

The CDR3 here is CASSPIGPDGDWTQYF. The CDR3 DNA reads TGTGCCAGCAGTCCCATAGGGCCCGATGGGGATTGGACCCAGTACTTC. The rearrangement links TRBV13 to TRBJ2-5; D uncertain. Trimming took 6 bases from V and 7 from J, leaving 24 bases between them. The CDR3 has 16 residues. Germline V CDR1 and CDR2: PRHDT, FYEKMQ (reference sequence).

This clone occurred once. V is TRBV6-5 and J is TRBJ2-1, with TRBD1 as a possible D gene (6 bases). Trimming left V 6 bases short and J 7 bases short, with 13 bases between. Germline V gives CDR1 MNHEY, CDR2 SVGAGI. CDR3 length equals 13 residues. The CDR3 nucleotides are TGTGCCAGCAGCCCGAGGGGGAAAAATGAGCAGTTCTTC. Amino acid sequence: CASSPRGKNEQFF.

This chain joins TRBV9 and TRBJ1-3, with D uncertain. The V gene's germline CDR1 is SGDLS and CDR2 YYNGEE. Trimming left V 3 bases short and J 4 bases short, with 11 bases between. CDR3 length: 14 amino acids. The CDR3 coding sequence is TGTGCCAGCAGCGAGCAGTGGATCGGAAACACCATATATTTT. Its translation: CASSEQWIGNTIYF.

The chain carries TRBV29-1 and TRBJ2-1, with 14 bases matching TRBD2. From germline, CDR1 is SQVTM and CDR2 ANQGSEA. Losses at the gene ends were 7 bases for V and 8 bases for J; bases not matched to a gene: 13. The CDR3 loop spans 16 amino acids. The CDR3: CSGEGLAGEVGDEQFF. Written as DNA, the CDR3 is TGCAGCGGGGAGGGACTAGCGGGAGAAGTGGGCGATGAGCAGTTCTTC.

This clone has just a few counts. The gene calls are TRBV7-3 and TRBJ1-5; D call uncertain. Trimming shortened V by 0 bases and J by 8 bases, and 14 bases separated the two germline ends. The CDR3 loop spans 15 amino acids. CDR1 is SGHTA, CDR2 FQGTGA, per germline. CDR3 amino acids: CASSLTGSRREPQHF. In DNA form, the CDR3 reads TGTGCCAGCAGCTTAACGGGGAGCAGGAGGGAGCCCCAGCATTTT.

The chain recombines TRBV7-9 with TRBJ1-1; unclear D gene. The CDR3 runs 12 residues. Germline V gives CDR1 SEHNR, CDR2 FQNEAQ (reference sequence). Trimming took off 8 bases at V and 9 bases at J, with 16 bases between the two ends. The CDR3 loop is CASADGNLKAFF. The CDR3 nucleotides read TGTGCCAGCGCGGACGGAAACCTTAAAGCTTTCTTT.

The chain joins TRBV27 to TRBJ2-7, with 9 nucleotides matching TRBD2. CDR1 and CDR2 from the germline V gene are MNHEY and SMNVEV (reference sequence). This CDR3 spans 15 amino acids. The ends lost 7 bases at V and 3 bases at J; junction bases unmatched: 10. This chain's CDR3 is CASNTKATSGYEQYF. The CDR3 DNA follows: TGTGCCAGCAATACTAAGGCGACTAGCGGCTACGAGCAGTACTTC.

The rearrangement links TRBV29-1 to TRBJ1-2; no clear D. From germline, CDR1 is SQVTM and CDR2 ANQGSEA. The CDR3 consists of 13 residues. The V gene lost 0 bases and the J gene lost 2 bases, with 7 bases spanning the gap. The CDR3 sequence: CSVEDGQNYGYTF. The CDR3 DNA follows: TGCAGCGTTGAAGATGGGCAGAACTATGGCTACACCTTC.

The rearrangement links TRBV6-6 to TRBJ1-5, with unresolved D. The CDR3 contains 16 residues. Germline lookup yields CDR1 MNHNY and CDR2 SVGAGI (reference sequence). With 2 bases removed from V and 0 bases from J, the gap between germline ends came to 11 bases. The CDR3 loop is CASSYVSARSNQPQHF. The CDR3 DNA reads TGTGCCAGCAGTTACGTGTCAGCCCGTAGCAATCAGCCCCAGCATTTT.

The chain links TRBV7-9 to TRBJ2-7; D is possibly TRBD2 (5 bases). Germline CDR1 reads SEHNR; CDR2 reads FQNEAQ (reference sequence). The CDR3 totals 15 residues. V lost 5 bases to trimming and J lost 1 base, with 15 bases between them. For the CDR3, the DNA is TGTGCCAGCAGCGGTCGTGGTAGGGAGTCCTACGAGCAGTACTTC. It is translated as CASSGRGRESYEQYF.

The V and J genes are TRBV19 and TRBJ1-3; no clear D. Trimming stripped 2 bases from V and 2 bases from J, with 10 bases between. CDR1 and CDR2 (germline): LNHDA, SQIVND (reference sequence). This CDR3 is built from 15 residues. CDR3 sequence reads: CASSIYGSAGNTIYF. CDR3 nucleotide sequence: TGTGCCAGTAGTATATACGGTTCGGCTGGAAACACCATATATTTT.

In its sample, this clone was seen a few times. CDR3 loop: CASSQGLTKNTEAFF. CDR3 sequence (DNA): TGCGCCAGCAGCCAAGGACTAACAAAGAACACTGAAGCTTTCTTT. The chain carries TRBV4-1 and TRBJ1-1; D not certain. The germline CDR1 and CDR2 sequences are MGHRA and YSYEKL. This CDR3 region has 15 residues. Trimming removed 1 base at V and 1 base at J, with 10 bases between.

The chain joins TRBV4-3 to TRBJ2-7; 12 bases align to TRBD2. Unmatched junction bases numbered 9, after V lost 3 bases and J lost 3 bases. CDR1 LGHNA and CDR2 YSLEER come from the germline V gene. The CDR3 is 17 residues long. CDR3 in DNA: TGCGCCAGCAGCCAGGCCCCCTCGACTAGCGGGAGCTACGAGCAGTACTTC. Protein product: CASSQAPSTSGSYEQYF.